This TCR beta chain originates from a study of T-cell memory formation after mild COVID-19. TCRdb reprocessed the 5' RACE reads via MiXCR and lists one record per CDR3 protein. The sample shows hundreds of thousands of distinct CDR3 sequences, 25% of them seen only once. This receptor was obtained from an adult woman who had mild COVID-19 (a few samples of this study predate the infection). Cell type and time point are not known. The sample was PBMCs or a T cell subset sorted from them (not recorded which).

The CDR3: CASSGDRGQFF. As DNA, the CDR3 is TGTGCCAGCAGTGGGGACAGGGGGCAGTTCTTC. This rearrangement joins TRBV2 to TRBJ2-1, with 10 bases identical to TRBD1. The CDR3 has 11 amino acids. Trimming took 4 bases from V and 12 from J; bases not matched to a gene: 0. Germline V gives CDR1 SNHLY, CDR2 FYNNEI. The complete variable domain, with remaining parts taken from reference TRBV2 and TRBJ2-1, reads EPEVTQTPSHQVTQMGQEVILRCVPISNHLYFYWYRQILGQKVEFLVSFYNNEISEKSEIFDDQFSVERPDGSNFTLKIRSTKLEDSAMYFCASSGDRGQFFGPGTRLTVL.